What follows are 26 T cell receptor beta chains derived from one specimen sequenced in a study of OX40 agonist ivuxolimab in advanced cancers. Repertoires were generated with immunoSEQ multiplex PCR, while TCRdb's copy carries only in-frame clones and drops some. The sample holds approximately 70,000 clones; roughly 80% are singletons and the top ten take approximately 6.7%. This specimen was CD4+ or CD8+ T cells sorted from blood, taken in a trial of the OX40 agonist ivuxolimab. Receptor source: an adult with an advanced solid tumor such as melanoma, head and neck, liver or kidney cancer.

V is TRBV29-1 and J is TRBJ2-6, with unresolved D. CDR1 and CDR2 from the germline V gene are SQVTM and ANQGSEA. The V end was cut by 0 bases, the J end by 0 bases, with 9 bases between. The CDR3 has 16 residues. CDR3: CSVEETISSGANVLTF. For the CDR3, the DNA is TGCAGCGTTGAAGAGACCATCAGCTCTGGGGCCAACGTCCTGACTTTC.

The chain recombines TRBV6-6 with TRBJ1-5, with a weak D call TRBD1 (5 bases). Trimming stripped 7 bases from V and 1 base from J, with 11 bases between. The germline gives CDR1 MNHNY, CDR2 SVGAGI (reference sequence). The CDR3 has 14 residues. CDR3 loop: CASTPRGSNQPQHF. The CDR3 nucleotides are TGTGCCAGCACCCCAAGGGGAAGCAATCAGCCCCAGCATTTT.

The CDR3 DNA reads as TGTGCCAGCAGCTTAACGAGGATCTCGAACACCGGGGAGCTGTTTTTT. This encodes CASSLTRISNTGELFF. The rearrangement joins TRBV7-3 to TRBJ2-2; D gene ambiguous. The CDR3 totals 16 residues. Deletions cut 0 bases from V and 0 bases from J, with 8 bases between. Germline values: CDR1 SGHTA, CDR2 FQGTGA.

J is TRBJ2-2 and V is TRBV4-1; 7 positions match TRBD1. Germline CDR1 MGHRA, CDR2 YSYEKL. The CDR3 consists of 16 residues. The J segment lost 6 bases and the V segment lost 0 bases, leaving 7 bases of the junction unmatched. Here the CDR3 reads CASSQDPWTGSGELFF. CDR3 sequence (DNA): TGCGCCAGCAGCCAAGATCCCTGGACAGGATCCGGGGAGCTGTTTTTT.

V usage is TRBV29-1 and J usage is TRBJ2-2, with TRBD2 as a possible D gene (5 bases). Trimming left V 4 bases short and J 8 bases short, with 17 bases between. The CDR3 runs 14 residues. Germline CDR1 reads SQVTM; CDR2 reads ANQGSEA. Here the CDR3 reads CSVAGLNYAGELFF. The CDR3 DNA follows: TGCAGCGTTGCAGGACTGAACTACGCGGGGGAGCTGTTTTTT.

CDR3 nucleotides: TGCGCCAGCAGCTTGGTTGGCGGAACGGGGGAGACCCAGTACTTC. Amino acid sequence: CASSLVGGTGETQYF. This sequence joins TRBV5-1 and TRBJ2-5; tentatively, D is TRBD2 (5 bases). Trimming removed 0 bases from V and 5 bases from J, with 14 bases in between. Germline V CDR1 and CDR2: SGHRS, YFSETQ. The CDR3 runs 15 residues.

This CDR3 is CASSSFFSDTEAFF. In nucleotides, the CDR3 is TGTGCCAGCAGTTCTTTTTTTAGCGACACTGAAGCTTTCTTT. V usage is TRBV5-4 and J usage is TRBJ1-1, with no clear D. V shed 5 bases and J shed 3 bases, with 14 bases lying between them. Germline CDR1 reads SGHNT; CDR2 reads YYREEE (reference sequence). The CDR3 length is 14 residues.

Here the CDR3 DNA reads TGTGCCAGCAGCAGAGAGGTAGGCAGGGCAGACTATGGCTACACCTTC. Protein product: CASSREVGRADYGYTF. The gene calls are TRBV4-2 and TRBJ1-2; maybe TRBD1 (5 bases). Germline V gene sequence: CDR1 LGHNA, CDR2 YNFKEQ. This CDR3 has 16 amino acids. V was clipped by 5 bases and J by 3 bases, with 19 bases between them.

This clone was detected a few times. V and J are TRBV7-2 and TRBJ1-3; maybe TRBD1 (6 bases). Germline CDR1 SGHTA, CDR2 FQGNSA. Trimming removed 6 bases from V and 0 bases from J, with 12 bases in between. The CDR3 totals 15 residues. The DNA of the CDR3 is TGTGCCAGCAGTTTCTCAGGGGCCTCTGGAAACACCATATATTTT. This codes for CASSFSGASGNTIYF.

V gene TRBV4-3 combines with J gene TRBJ1-1, with a tentative D call TRBD1 (6 bases). CDR3 length equals 15 residues. CDR1 is LGHNA, CDR2 YSLEER, per germline. V gave up 3 bases and J gave up 4 bases, with 15 bases separating them. The CDR3 protein is CASSQRGGSGTEAFF. Here the CDR3 DNA reads TGCGCCAGCAGCCAGAGGGGGGGCAGTGGCACTGAAGCTTTCTTT.

The rearrangement uses TRBV7-9 and TRBJ2-7; 7 positions agree with TRBD1. CDR1 and CDR2 from the germline V gene are SEHNR and FQNEAQ (reference sequence). V was pared by 4 bases and J by 3 bases, with 3 bases of the junction left unmatched. The CDR3 has 13 amino acids. The CDR3 region has the DNA TGTGCCAGCAGCTCCCGGGACAGCTACGAGCAGTACGTC. Amino acids: CASSSRDSYEQYV.

CDR3 sequence: CASSLAPWVAEAFF. The CDR3 coding sequence is TGTGCCAGCAGCTTGGCCCCCTGGGTCGCTGAAGCTTTCTTT. The chain links TRBV5-5 to TRBJ1-1; D not certain. Germline V gives CDR1 SGHKS, CDR2 YYEKEE (reference sequence). V was trimmed by 0 bases and J by 6 bases, leaving 12 bases between them. This CDR3 has 14 amino acids.

This clone was recorded only once. The rearrangement uses TRBV7-8 and TRBJ2-3; no clear D. The length of the CDR3 is 13 residues. The germline gives CDR1 SGHVS, CDR2 FQNEAQ. V lost 4 bases, J lost 6 bases, and 11 bases lay in between. The CDR3 DNA is TGTGCCAGCAGCTCCTTAGGCTCGGATACGCAGTATTTT. Translation: CASSSLGSDTQYF.

This clone was recorded once. The chain links TRBV9 to TRBJ2-5; 10 nucleotides align to TRBD2. Trimming at V came to 0 bases and at J to 3 bases, leaving 8 bases not matched to a gene. CDR1 and CDR2 (germline): SGDLS, YYNGEE. The CDR3 has 17 amino acids. This CDR3 is CASSVGVDSGRKETQYF. The CDR3 coding sequence is TGTGCCAGCAGCGTAGGGGTTGATAGCGGGAGGAAAGAGACCCAGTACTTC.

The V and J genes are TRBV7-8 and TRBJ1-6; TRBD1 is a possible D gene (6 bases). The CDR3 runs to 17 residues. The ends were cut back, 0 bases at V and 3 bases at J, with 12 bases in the middle. Per the germline V gene, CDR1 is SGHVS and CDR2 is FQNEAQ. Here the CDR3 reads CASSLAPNRDYNSPLHF. The CDR3 DNA sequence: TGTGCCAGCAGCTTAGCCCCGAACAGGGACTATAATTCACCCCTCCACTTT.

V gene TRBV9 combines with J gene TRBJ2-1; 8 bases fit TRBD1. In germline, CDR1 is SGDLS, CDR2 YYNGEE. The CDR3 contains 15 residues. With V trimmed by 4 bases and J by 1 base, 4 bases remained unmatched. The CDR3 DNA reads TGTGCCAGCAGCCCATGGGACAGGTCCTACAATGAGCAGTTCTTC. This encodes CASSPWDRSYNEQFF.

CDR3 loop: CASSYSAGQLNTEAFF. The CDR3 DNA follows: TGTGCCAGCAGTTACTCGGCGGGACAGCTGAACACTGAAGCTTTCTTT. This sequence joins TRBV6-5 and TRBJ1-1, with TRBD1 matching over 7 bases. Per the germline V gene, CDR1 is MNHEY and CDR2 is SVGAGI. The CDR3 runs to 16 residues. Trimming at V came to 0 bases and at J to 0 bases, leaving 4 bases not matched to a gene.

This chain joins TRBV29-1 and TRBJ2-4, with 8 bases fitting TRBD2. This CDR3 is built from 14 residues. Germline V gives CDR1 SQVTM, CDR2 ANQGSEA. The trim removed 0 bases at V and 9 bases at J, leaving 7 bases unmatched. The CDR3 sequence is CSVEDPGRGGIQYF. The CDR3, as DNA: TGCAGCGTTGAAGATCCCGGCCGGGGGGGCATTCAGTACTTC.

The chain carries TRBV5-6 and TRBJ2-5; 9 positions match TRBD2. V lost 4 bases and J lost 5; bases outside the gene matches: 9. The CDR3 extends over 15 amino acids. CDR1 and CDR2 (germline): SGHDT, YYEEEE. CDR3: CASSDLAGNWETQYF. CDR3 DNA: TGTGCCAGCAGCGACCTAGCGGGGAATTGGGAGACCCAGTACTTC.

This clone came up a few times. The genes are TRBV28 and TRBJ1-3, with 7 positions matching TRBD1. Trimming took 4 bases from V and 4 from J; bases not matched to a gene: 7. The CDR3 has 15 amino acids. Germline assignment: CDR1 MDHEN and CDR2 SYDVKM. The CDR3 loop is CASSSTGVGGNTIYF. CDR3 coding DNA: TGTGCCAGCAGTTCCACAGGGGTGGGGGGAAACACCATATATTTT.

This chain joins TRBV6-1 and TRBJ2-7; D not certain. CDR1 and CDR2 (germline): MNHNS, SASEGT. The V end lost 7 bases, the J end lost 0 bases, and 10 bases lay between the germline ends. This CDR3 spans 13 amino acids. CDR3 sequence reads: CASMVGFSYEQYF. The CDR3 region has the DNA TGTGCCAGCATGGTTGGCTTCTCCTACGAGCAGTACTTC.

This sequence joins TRBV29-1 and TRBJ1-1; D possibly corresponds to TRBD1 (5 bases). V lost 8 bases, J lost 3 bases, and 16 bases lay in between. This CDR3 spans 13 amino acids. The germline gives CDR1 SQVTM, CDR2 ANQGSEA. The CDR3 here is CSSHWGSDTEAFF. The CDR3 nucleotides are TGCAGCTCACACTGGGGGTCGGACACTGAAGCTTTCTTT.

The chain is built from TRBV23-1 and TRBJ2-7, with TRBD2 matching 10 bases. TRBV23-1 is noted as an ORF with a role that remains uncertain. CDR3 length equals 14 residues. The trim removed 7 bases at V and 3 bases at J, leaving 6 bases unmatched. The CDR3: CASNQREGGYEQYF. Here the CDR3 DNA reads TGCGCCAGCAACCAGCGGGAGGGCGGCTACGAGCAGTACTTC.

This sequence joins TRBV4-1 and TRBJ2-4; 9 nucleotides align to TRBD2. Trimming removed 3 bases from V and 6 bases from J; junction bases left unmatched: 6. The length of the CDR3 is 15 residues. In germline, CDR1 is MGHRA, CDR2 YSYEKL. The CDR3 DNA follows: TGCGCCAGCAGCCAGTCTAGCGGGGTAGGAAACATTCAGTACTTC. Protein sequence: CASSQSSGVGNIQYF.

This chain joins TRBV7-9 and TRBJ1-1, with 7 bases that match TRBD1. Trimming at V came to 2 bases and at J to 6 bases, leaving 6 bases not matched to a gene. The V gene's germline CDR1 is SEHNR and CDR2 FQNEAQ (reference sequence). The CDR3 length is 14 residues. Written as DNA, the CDR3 is TGTGCCAGCAGCTTACGGAGGGGGCTTGCTGAAGCTTTCTTT. Amino acid sequence: CASSLRRGLAEAFF.

For the CDR3, the DNA is TGTGCCAGCTCACGGACCGACGGGACTGAAGCTTTCTTT. Translated: CASSRTDGTEAFF. This chain connects TRBV18 to TRBJ1-1; D gene unclear. CDR3 length: 13 amino acids. Trimming left V 4 bases short and J 5 bases short, with 11 bases between. Germline V gene lookup returns CDR1 KGHSH and CDR2 LQKENI. Full variable domain (missing parts from reference TRBV18 and TRBJ1-1): NAGVMQNPRHLVRRRGQEARLRCSPMKGHSHVYWYRQLPEEGLKFMVYLQKENIIDESGMPKERFSAEFPKEGPSILRIQQVVRGDSAAYFCASSRTDGTEAFFGQGTRLTVV.